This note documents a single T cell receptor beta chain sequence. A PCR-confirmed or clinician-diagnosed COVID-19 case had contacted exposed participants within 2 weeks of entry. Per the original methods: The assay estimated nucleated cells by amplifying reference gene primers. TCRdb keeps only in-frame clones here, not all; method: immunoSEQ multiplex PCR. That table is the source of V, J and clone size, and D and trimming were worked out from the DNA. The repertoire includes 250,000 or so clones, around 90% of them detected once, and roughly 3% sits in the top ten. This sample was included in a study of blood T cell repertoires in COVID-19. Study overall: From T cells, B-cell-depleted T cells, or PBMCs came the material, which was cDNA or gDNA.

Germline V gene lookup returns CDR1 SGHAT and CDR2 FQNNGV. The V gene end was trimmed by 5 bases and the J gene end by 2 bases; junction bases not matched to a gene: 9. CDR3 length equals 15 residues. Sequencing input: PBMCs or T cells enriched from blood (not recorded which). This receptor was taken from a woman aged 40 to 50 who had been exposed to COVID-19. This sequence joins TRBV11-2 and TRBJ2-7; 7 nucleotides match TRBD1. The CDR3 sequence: CASSPGTASPYEQYF. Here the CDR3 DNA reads TGTGCCAGCAGCCCCGGGACAGCGTCTCCCTACGAGCAGTACTTC.